A selection of T cell receptor beta chains follows, all from one sample in a study of blood T cell repertoires in COVID-19. Assay: immunoSEQ multiplex PCR; the TCRdb copy retains only in-frame clones and omits some. The sample shows some 95,000 clones, 75% to 85% of them seen only once. The sample consisted of peripheral blood. The receptors here all came from a man aged 70-80 years with acute or convalescent COVID-19. Each CDR3 is given with its conserved first and last residue. A D gene is named only where the DNA matches it firmly. The size field is filled for only some rows; it gives once, few, many or a size class.

clone size: few
D gene: .
V gene: TRBV29-1
J gene: TRBJ2-1
CDR3 protein: CSDALGAHEQFF
CDR3 DNA: TGCAGCGATGCGTTGGGGGCACATGAGCAGTTCTTC

clone size: few
D gene: .
V gene: TRBV9
J gene: TRBJ1-1
CDR3 protein: CASSDGTSREAFF
CDR3 DNA: TGTGCCAGCAGCGACGGCACCTCGAGGGAAGCTTTCTTT

clone size: .
D gene: .
V gene: TRBV30
J gene: TRBJ1-5
CDR3 protein: CAWSVFGQRDQPQHF
CDR3 DNA: TGTGCCTGGAGTGTATTTGGCCAGCGAGATCAGCCCCAGCATTTT

clone size: .
D gene: TRBD1
V gene: TRBV4-1
J gene: TRBJ2-3
CDR3 protein: CASSQTGTGGTDTQYF
CDR3 DNA: TGCGCCAGCAGCCAGACAGGGACAGGGGGAACAGATACGCAGTATTTT

clone size: .
D gene: TRBD1
V gene: TRBV29-1
J gene: TRBJ2-2
CDR3 protein: CSVENPGGTGELFF
CDR3 DNA: TGCAGCGTTGAGAACCCAGGGGGAACCGGGGAGCTGTTTTTT

clone size: few
D gene: .
V gene: TRBV4-3
J gene: TRBJ1-4
CDR3 protein: CASSQDDAGANEKLFF
CDR3 DNA: TGCGCCAGCAGCCAAGATGACGCGGGGGCTAATGAAAAACTGTTTTTT

clone size: .
D gene: TRBD1
V gene: TRBV5-4
J gene: TRBJ1-4
CDR3 protein: CASSWTGGLGNEKLFF
CDR3 DNA: TGTGCCAGCAGCTGGACAGGGGGCCTCGGTAATGAAAAACTGTTTTTT

clone size: many
D gene: TRBD2
V gene: TRBV7-2
J gene: TRBJ2-7
CDR3 protein: CASSLLAAYEQYF
CDR3 DNA: TGTGCCAGCAGCCTTCTAGCGGCCTACGAGCAGTACTTC

clone size: few
D gene: TRBD1
V gene: TRBV7-2
J gene: TRBJ1-4
CDR3 protein: CASSRTGNEKLFF
CDR3 DNA: TGTGCCAGCAGCAGGACAGGGAATGAAAAACTGTTTTTT

clone size: .
D gene: .
V gene: TRBV7-2
J gene: TRBJ1-2
CDR3 protein: CASSLPVLNYGYTF
CDR3 DNA: TGTGCCAGCAGCTTACCGGTCCTTAACTATGGCTACACCTTC

clone size: .
D gene: TRBD1
V gene: TRBV5-5
J gene: TRBJ1-3
CDR3 protein: CASSRTGGKLSGNTIYF
CDR3 DNA: TGTGCCAGCAGCAGGACAGGGGGTAAACTCTCTGGAAACACCATATATTTT

clone size: .
D gene: .
V gene: TRBV19
J gene: TRBJ1-2
CDR3 protein: CASSILAGGNGYTF
CDR3 DNA: TGTGCCAGTAGTATCTTAGCAGGAGGGAACGGCTACACCTTC

clone size: few
D gene: .
V gene: TRBV19
J gene: TRBJ2-3
CDR3 protein: CASSSLISTDTQYF
CDR3 DNA: TGTGCCAGTTCGTCCCTAATAAGCACAGATACGCAGTATTTT

clone size: .
D gene: .
V gene: TRBV15
J gene: TRBJ2-7
CDR3 protein: CATSRSAGTYEQYF
CDR3 DNA: TGTGCCACCAGCAGATCGGCAGGGACCTACGAGCAGTACTTC

clone size: few
D gene: .
V gene: TRBV21-1
J gene: TRBJ2-1
CDR3 protein: CASPEEGGIYNEQFF
CDR3 DNA: TGTGCCAGCCCCGAAGAGGGAGGAATATACAATGAGCAGTTCTTC

clone size: .
D gene: TRBD2
V gene: TRBV7-2
J gene: TRBJ2-3
CDR3 protein: CASSLLAEIDTQYF
CDR3 DNA: TGTGCCAGCAGCTTGCTAGCGGAAATAGATACGCAGTATTTT

clone size: .
D gene: .
V gene: TRBV19
J gene: TRBJ1-1
CDR3 protein: CASSPGGWAEAFF
CDR3 DNA: TGTGCCAGTAGCCCAGGAGGGTGGGCTGAAGCTTTCTTT

clone size: .
D gene: .
V gene: TRBV5-4
J gene: TRBJ1-3
CDR3 protein: CASTTSSGNTIYF
CDR3 DNA: TGTGCCAGCACCACTAGCTCTGGAAACACCATATATTTT

clone size: .
D gene: .
V gene: TRBV15
J gene: TRBJ2-3
CDR3 protein: CATSRDSPTGTQYF
CDR3 DNA: TGTGCCACCAGCAGAGACTCACCTACTGGTACGCAGTATTTT

clone size: few
D gene: .
V gene: TRBV7-2
J gene: TRBJ1-5
CDR3 protein: CASSLGGGPQPQHF
CDR3 DNA: TGTGCCAGCAGCTTAGGTGGAGGGCCTCAGCCCCAGCATTTT

clone size: .
D gene: TRBD1
V gene: TRBV19
J gene: TRBJ2-7
CDR3 protein: CASSFATGAYEQYF
CDR3 DNA: TGTGCCAGTAGTTTCGCGACAGGGGCCTACGAGCAGTACTTC

clone size: .
D gene: .
V gene: TRBV7-2
J gene: TRBJ2-1
CDR3 protein: CASSLEGAEGEFF
CDR3 DNA: TGTGCCAGCAGCTTAGAGGGCGCGGAGGGTGAGTTCTTC

clone size: .
D gene: TRBD2
V gene: TRBV5-1
J gene: TRBJ2-3
CDR3 protein: CASSLQGLAGTDTQYF
CDR3 DNA: TGCGCCAGCAGCCTGCAGGGACTAGCGGGCACAGATACGCAGTATTTT

clone size: .
D gene: TRBD2
V gene: TRBV3-1/TRBV3-2
J gene: TRBJ2-7
CDR3 protein: CASSQVVASGPKYF
CDR3 DNA: TGTGCCAGCAGCCAAGTTGTGGCTAGCGGGCCGAAGTACTTC

clone size: few
D gene: .
V gene: TRBV6-1
J gene: TRBJ1-6
CDR3 protein: CASSEVRGGAVRTLHF
CDR3 DNA: TGTGCCAGCAGTGAGGTTAGGGGGGGCGCCGTGAGGACCCTCCACTTT

clone size: once
D gene: TRBD2
V gene: TRBV7-2
J gene: TRBJ2-7
CDR3 protein: CASSSTSQEQYF
CDR3 DNA: TGTGCCAGCAGCTCGACTAGCCAGGAGCAGTACTTC

clone size: .
D gene: TRBD1
V gene: TRBV2
J gene: TRBJ2-1
CDR3 protein: CASNPGQGHNEQFF
CDR3 DNA: TGTGCCAGCAATCCGGGACAGGGCCACAATGAGCAGTTCTTC

clone size: .
D gene: .
V gene: TRBV4-2
J gene: TRBJ2-7
CDR3 protein: CASSQEWRGSYEQYF
CDR3 DNA: TGTGCCAGCAGCCAAGAGTGGAGGGGCTCCTACGAGCAGTACTTC

clone size: few
D gene: TRBD2
V gene: TRBV24-1
J gene: TRBJ2-7
CDR3 protein: CATSDPTSGRDEQYF
CDR3 DNA: TGTGCCACCAGTGATCCAACTAGCGGGAGGGACGAGCAGTACTTC

clone size: few
D gene: TRBD2
V gene: TRBV6-5
J gene: TRBJ2-7
CDR3 protein: CASSRGLADREQYF
CDR3 DNA: TGTGCCAGCAGCCGGGGACTAGCGGACCGCGAGCAGTACTTC

clone size: few
D gene: .
V gene: TRBV19
J gene: TRBJ2-3
CDR3 protein: CASSIQGGWTDTQYF
CDR3 DNA: TGTGCCAGTAGTATCCAGGGGGGTTGGACAGATACGCAGTATTTT

clone size: .
D gene: .
V gene: TRBV24-1
J gene: TRBJ1-1
CDR3 protein: CATSESGTISHTEAFF
CDR3 DNA: TGTGCCACCAGTGAGTCCGGGACAATTTCACACACTGAAGCTTTCTTT

clone size: .
D gene: .
V gene: TRBV28
J gene: TRBJ1-3
CDR3 protein: CASRQPSGNTIYF
CDR3 DNA: TGTGCCAGCAGACAGCCCTCTGGAAACACCATATATTTT

clone size: .
D gene: .
V gene: TRBV7-2
J gene: TRBJ1-4
CDR3 protein: CASSLNSATNEKLFF
CDR3 DNA: TGTGCCAGCAGTTTGAACAGTGCAACTAATGAAAAACTGTTTTTT

clone size: .
D gene: .
V gene: TRBV20-1
J gene: TRBJ2-3
CDR3 protein: CSASGRSRPDTQYF
CDR3 DNA: TGCAGTGCTAGTGGGAGAAGTAGACCAGATACGCAGTATTTT

clone size: .
D gene: .
V gene: TRBV4-3
J gene: TRBJ1-1
CDR3 protein: CASSQEMALAEAFF
CDR3 DNA: TGCGCCAGCAGCCAAGAAATGGCGTTAGCGGAAGCTTTCTTT

clone size: once
D gene: TRBD2
V gene: TRBV15
J gene: TRBJ2-1
CDR3 protein: CATSNPGLAVYNEQFF
CDR3 DNA: TGTGCCACCAGCAACCCGGGACTAGCGGTCTACAATGAGCAGTTCTTC

clone size: once
D gene: TRBD1
V gene: TRBV27
J gene: TRBJ2-7
CDR3 protein: CASSWDRRSEQYF
CDR3 DNA: TGTGCCAGCAGCTGGGACAGGCGGAGCGAGCAGTACTTC

clone size: .
D gene: .
V gene: TRBV6-5
J gene: TRBJ2-7
CDR3 protein: CASSFPNYEQYF
CDR3 DNA: TGTGCCAGCAGTTTCCCTAATTACGAGCAGTACTTC

clone size: once
D gene: TRBD1
V gene: TRBV11-3
J gene: TRBJ1-1
CDR3 protein: CASSSGTVTEAFF
CDR3 DNA: TGTGCCAGCAGCTCAGGGACAGTCACTGAAGCTTTCTTT

clone size: .
D gene: TRBD2
V gene: TRBV7-9
J gene: TRBJ2-3
CDR3 protein: CASSFGLAGVTDTQYF
CDR3 DNA: TGTGCCAGCAGCTTCGGACTAGCGGGAGTGACAGATACGCAGTATTTT

clone size: .
D gene: TRBD1
V gene: TRBV25-1
J gene: TRBJ2-5
CDR3 protein: CASSGFGGQEETQYF
CDR3 DNA: TGTGCCAGCAGTGGATTCGGGGGACAGGAAGAGACCCAGTACTTC

clone size: .
D gene: TRBD2
V gene: TRBV19
J gene: TRBJ2-3
CDR3 protein: CASSPLSGRLEDTQYF
CDR3 DNA: TGTGCCAGTAGTCCCCTAAGCGGGAGGTTAGAAGATACGCAGTATTTT

clone size: .
D gene: TRBD1
V gene: TRBV2
J gene: TRBJ1-2
CDR3 protein: CASSEGTGNYGYTF
CDR3 DNA: TGTGCCAGCAGTGAAGGGACAGGGAACTATGGCTACACCTTC

clone size: .
D gene: TRBD2
V gene: TRBV3-1/TRBV3-2
J gene: TRBJ2-3
CDR3 protein: CASSQVGTSGSSTDTQYF
CDR3 DNA: TGTGCCAGCAGCCAAGTAGGGACTAGCGGGAGTAGCACAGATACGCAGTATTTT

clone size: .
D gene: .
V gene: TRBV11-1
J gene: TRBJ1-6
CDR3 protein: CASSRTGNNSPLHF
CDR3 DNA: TGTGCCAGCAGCCGTACAGGGAACAATTCACCCCTCCACTTT

clone size: few
D gene: .
V gene: TRBV7-3
J gene: TRBJ2-2
CDR3 protein: CASSFGREAGELFF
CDR3 DNA: TGTGCCAGCAGCTTTGGAAGGGAGGCCGGGGAGCTGTTTTTT

clone size: .
D gene: .
V gene: TRBV27
J gene: TRBJ2-3
CDR3 protein: CASSLSAAAGTDTQYF
CDR3 DNA: TGTGCCAGCAGTTTAAGTGCCGCGGCGGGCACAGATACGCAGTATTTT

clone size: .
D gene: TRBD2
V gene: TRBV19
J gene: TRBJ2-6
CDR3 protein: CASTDRSNSGRKGTGANVLTF
CDR3 DNA: TGTGCCAGTACCGACAGGAGTAATAGCGGGAGAAAGGGCACTGGGGCCAACGTCCTGACTTTC

clone size: .
D gene: TRBD1
V gene: TRBV28
J gene: TRBJ1-4
CDR3 protein: CASSTRGRVPNEKLFF
CDR3 DNA: TGTGCCAGCTCAACCAGGGGGCGGGTCCCTAATGAAAAACTGTTTTTT

clone size: .
D gene: TRBD1
V gene: TRBV5-5
J gene: TRBJ1-3
CDR3 protein: CASSGTGAGNTIYF
CDR3 DNA: TGTGCCAGCAGCGGTACAGGGGCTGGAAACACCATATATTTT

clone size: .
D gene: .
V gene: TRBV5-4
J gene: TRBJ2-3
CDR3 protein: CASSSDSTSSTDTQYF
CDR3 DNA: TGTGCCAGCAGCTCCGACAGCACCTCTAGCACAGATACGCAGTATTTT

clone size: .
D gene: .
V gene: TRBV30
J gene: TRBJ2-7
CDR3 protein: CAWSLGLSEQYF
CDR3 DNA: TGTGCCTGGAGCCTCGGACTATCCGAGCAGTACTTC

clone size: .
D gene: .
V gene: TRBV14
J gene: TRBJ2-3
CDR3 protein: CASSQERGGITDTQYF
CDR3 DNA: TGTGCCAGCAGCCAAGAAAGGGGGGGGATCACAGATACGCAGTATTTT

clone size: .
D gene: TRBD1
V gene: TRBV2
J gene: TRBJ2-3
CDR3 protein: CASSRDRWDTQYF
CDR3 DNA: TGTGCCAGCAGTCGGGACAGGTGGGATACGCAGTATTTT